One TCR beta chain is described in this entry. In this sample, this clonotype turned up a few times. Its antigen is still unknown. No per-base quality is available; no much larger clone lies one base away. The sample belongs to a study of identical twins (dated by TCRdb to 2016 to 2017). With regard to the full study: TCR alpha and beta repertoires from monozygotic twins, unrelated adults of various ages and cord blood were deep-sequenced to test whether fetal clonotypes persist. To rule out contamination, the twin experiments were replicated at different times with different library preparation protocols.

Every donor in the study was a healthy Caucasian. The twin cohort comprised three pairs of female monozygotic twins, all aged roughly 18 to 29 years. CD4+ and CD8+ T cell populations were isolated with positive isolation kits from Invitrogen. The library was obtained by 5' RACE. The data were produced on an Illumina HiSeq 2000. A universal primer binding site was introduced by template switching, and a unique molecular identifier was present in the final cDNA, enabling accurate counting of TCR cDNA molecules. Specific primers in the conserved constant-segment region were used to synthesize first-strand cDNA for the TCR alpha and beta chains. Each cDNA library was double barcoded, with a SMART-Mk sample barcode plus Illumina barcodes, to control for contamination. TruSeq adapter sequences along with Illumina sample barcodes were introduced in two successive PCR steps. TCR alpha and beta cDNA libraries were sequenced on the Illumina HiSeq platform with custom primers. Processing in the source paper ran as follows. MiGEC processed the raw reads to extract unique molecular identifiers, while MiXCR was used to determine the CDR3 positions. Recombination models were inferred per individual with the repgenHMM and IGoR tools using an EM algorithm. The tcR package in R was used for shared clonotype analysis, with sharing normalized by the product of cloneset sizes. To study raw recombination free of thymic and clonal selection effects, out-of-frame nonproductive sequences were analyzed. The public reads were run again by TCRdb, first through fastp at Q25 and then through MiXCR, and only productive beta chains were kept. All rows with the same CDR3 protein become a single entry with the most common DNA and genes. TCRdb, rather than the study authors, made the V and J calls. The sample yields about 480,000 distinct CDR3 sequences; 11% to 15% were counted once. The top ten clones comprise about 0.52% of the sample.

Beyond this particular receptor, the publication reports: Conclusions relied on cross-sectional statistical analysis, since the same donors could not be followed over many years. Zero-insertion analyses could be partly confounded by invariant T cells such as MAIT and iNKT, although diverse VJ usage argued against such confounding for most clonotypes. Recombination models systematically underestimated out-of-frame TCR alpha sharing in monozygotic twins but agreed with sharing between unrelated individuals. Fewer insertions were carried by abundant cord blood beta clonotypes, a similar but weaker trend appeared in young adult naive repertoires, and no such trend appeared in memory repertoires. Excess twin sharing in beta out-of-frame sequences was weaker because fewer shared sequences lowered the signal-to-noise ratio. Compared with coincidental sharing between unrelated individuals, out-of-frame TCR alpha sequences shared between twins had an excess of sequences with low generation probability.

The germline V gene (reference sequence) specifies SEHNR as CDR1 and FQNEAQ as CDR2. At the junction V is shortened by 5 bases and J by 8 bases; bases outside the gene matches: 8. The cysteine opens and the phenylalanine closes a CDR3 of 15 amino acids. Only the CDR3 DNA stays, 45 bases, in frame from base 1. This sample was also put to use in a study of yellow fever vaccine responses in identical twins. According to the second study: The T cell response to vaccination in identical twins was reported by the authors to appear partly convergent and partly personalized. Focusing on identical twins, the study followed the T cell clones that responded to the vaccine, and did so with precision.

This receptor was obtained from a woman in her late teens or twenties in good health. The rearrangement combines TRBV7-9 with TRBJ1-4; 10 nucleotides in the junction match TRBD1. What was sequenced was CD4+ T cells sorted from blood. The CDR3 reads CASSPRDRGGEKLFF. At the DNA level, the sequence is TGTGCCAGCAGCCCCCGGGACAGGGGAGGCGAAAAACTGTTTTTT.